These 12 T cell receptor beta chains were sequenced from one sample in a study of blood T cell repertoires in COVID-19. TCRdb keeps only in-frame clones here, not all; method: immunoSEQ multiplex PCR. The sample includes about 210,000 clones, around 85% of them seen just once. Sequencing was performed on peripheral blood. Receptors originate from a man between 40 and 49 years old with acute or convalescent COVID-19.

The chain's CDR3 is CASSHPDRGQEYF. For the CDR3, the DNA is TGCGCCAGCAGCCATCCGGACAGGGGGCAAGAGTACTTC. The chain combines TRBV4-1 with TRBJ2-4; 11 nucleotides agree with TRBD1. The CDR3 is 13 amino acids. V shed 3 bases and J 14 bases; nucleotides not matched to a gene: 6. Per the germline V gene, CDR1 is MGHRA and CDR2 is YSYEKL.

This chain links TRBV6-5 with TRBJ1-5, with D tentatively TRBD1 (5 bases). CDR1 and CDR2 (germline): MNHEY, SVGAGI. This CDR3 has 14 residues. V shed 2 bases and J shed 6 bases, with 11 bases lying between them. In DNA, the CDR3 is TGTGCCAGCAGTTACGGGCAGGGTGGTCAGCCCCAGCATTTT. This translates into CASSYGQGGQPQHF.

The chain uses TRBV28 and TRBJ2-7; maybe TRBD2 (5 bases). Germline CDR1 is MDHEN and CDR2 is SYDVKM. The CDR3 loop spans 12 amino acids. V was clipped by 8 bases and J by 4 bases, with 12 bases between them. CDR3 amino acids: CASRARGYEQYF. CDR3 sequence (DNA): TGTGCCAGCCGCGCACGGGGATACGAGCAGTACTTC.

CDR3: CASSDRLAGEQFF. For the CDR3, the DNA is TGTGCCAGCAGTGACAGACTAGCGGGTGAGCAGTTCTTC. The chain employs TRBV25-1 and TRBJ2-1, with 10 bases that match TRBD2. V was clipped by 3 bases and J by 9 bases; unmatched bases: 2. Germline V lookup: CDR1 MGHDK, CDR2 SYGVNS. The CDR3 spans 13 residues.

The rearrangement uses TRBV2 and TRBJ1-1, with D perhaps matching TRBD1 (6 bases). The germline CDR1 and CDR2 sequences are SNHLY and FYNNEI. The CDR3 runs 13 residues. V was cut by 4 bases and J by 13 bases, with 19 bases left in between. The CDR3, as DNA: TGTGCCAGCAGTGCCCGAGGACGGGGGGCCGGTTTCTTT. The encoded protein is CASSARGRGAGFF.

The chain recombines TRBV19 with TRBJ2-2, with D possibly matching TRBD1 (5 bases). Germline V lookup: CDR1 LNHDA, CDR2 SQIVND (reference sequence). Trimming removed 3 bases from V and 3 bases from J, with 20 bases in between. CDR3 length: 18 amino acids. The DNA of the CDR3 is TGTGCCAGTAGTATGCTCGCTCCTACCCCAGGGTACACCGGGGAGCTGTTTTTT. Translation: CASSMLAPTPGYTGELFF. The entire variable domain, with the rest obtained from reference TRBV19 and TRBJ2-2, is as follows: DGGITQSPKYLFRKEGQNVTLSCEQNLNHDAMYWYRQDPGQGLRLIYYSQIVNDFQKGDIAEGYSVSREKKESFPLTVTSAQKNPTAFYLCASSMLAPTPGYTGELFFGEGSRLTVL.

This clone was counted between two and nine times. The chain links TRBV6-5 to TRBJ1-1; 9 bases align to TRBD1. The CDR3 is 13 amino acids. Trimming cost V 8 bases and J 1 base; bases outside gene matches: 2. CDR1 MNHEY and CDR2 SVGAGI come from the germline V gene. The CDR3 protein is CASSGQGNTEAFF. CDR3 in DNA: TGTGCCAGCTCGGGACAGGGGAACACTGAAGCTTTCTTT.

This clone was seen a few times. The V gene is TRBV10-1, the J gene TRBJ1-2, with 10 bases matching TRBD1. The length of the CDR3 is 16 residues. In germline, CDR1 is WNHNN, CDR2 SYGVQD (reference sequence). The V and J ends lost 4 bases and 6 bases, in that order; junction bases with no gene match: 11. The CDR3 spells CASSGGQGIGTDGYTF. The DNA for the CDR3 is TGCGCCAGCAGTGGGGGACAGGGGATCGGAACGGATGGCTACACCTTC.

The chain links TRBV7-3 to TRBJ2-1, with 11 bases matching TRBD2. CDR3 size: 19 residues. J was trimmed by 12 bases and V by 5 bases; bases with no gene match: 24. Germline lookup yields CDR1 SGHTA and CDR2 FQGTGA. In DNA form, the CDR3 reads TGTGCCAGCAGCCCCCGTATACCGGGACTAGCGGACTTAACAATGAGGCAGTTCTTC. Its translation is CASSPRIPGLADLTMRQFF.

The chain couples TRBV5-1 to TRBJ1-2, with D perhaps matching TRBD1 (5 bases). V lost 3 bases and J lost 1, with 7 bases in between. The CDR3 runs 13 residues. Germline lookup yields CDR1 SGHRS and CDR2 YFSETQ. The chain's CDR3 is CASSYDSNYGYTF. The CDR3 DNA sequence: TGCGCCAGCAGCTACGACAGTAACTATGGCTACACCTTC.

The chain has TRBV27 and TRBJ1-1, with a tentative D call TRBD1 (6 bases). This CDR3 has 14 amino acids. CDR1 is MNHEY, CDR2 SMNVEV, per germline (reference sequence). The V and J ends lost 8 bases and 3 bases respectively, with 16 bases between them. CDR3 sequence reads: CASRTWTAHTEAFF. The CDR3 DNA is TGTGCCAGCCGTACCTGGACAGCCCACACTGAAGCTTTCTTT.

In DNA, the CDR3 is TGTGCCAGCAGCTCCCCCCAAGGGGGCGTATTAGAGACCCAGTACTTC. It is translated as CASSSPQGGVLETQYF. This sequence joins TRBV7-9 and TRBJ2-5, with TRBD1 matching 7 bases. The V gene end was trimmed by 4 bases and the J gene end by 4 bases; junction bases not matched to a gene: 12. CDR1 is SEHNR, CDR2 FQNEAQ, per germline (reference sequence). This CDR3 is built from 16 residues.